Described below is a single TCR beta chain sequence and its context. Patients from Seattle were sampled longitudinally, starting during active infection. This entry is derived from a study of blood T cell repertoires in COVID-19. Study summary: Some COVID-19 samples were acute and others convalescent; all came from the United States, Italy and Spain. T cells, B-cell-depleted T cells, or PBMCs supplied cDNA or gDNA.

Original analysis: It was from reference gene primer amplification that nucleated cell counts were estimated. Method: immunoSEQ multiplex PCR; TCRdb's copy keeps in-frame clones and lacks some. The V and J calls and clone size come from that table; D and trimming were worked out from the DNA. The profile shows roughly 200,000 clones, over 80% of them singletons. The CDR3 has 13 amino acids. V lost 7 bases to trimming and J lost 5 bases; unmatched junction nucleotides: 6. Germline loops: CDR1 SGHTA, CDR2 FQGNSA. The sequence derives from a woman between 25 and 40 years old with COVID-19, enrolled during active disease. The material sequenced was peripheral blood. J is TRBJ2-5 and V is TRBV7-2; 8 bases are a match to TRBD1. CDR3 nucleotide sequence: TGTGCCAGCACCAGGGGGCGCGAGGAGACCCAGTACTTC. Translating it yields CASTRGREETQYF.